The text below deals with one T cell receptor beta chain. The antigen remains unidentified. In the study's own analysis: ImmunoSEQ sequences covered only the junction and lacked quality scores; filtering therefore differed. Using immunoSEQ multiplex PCR, the repertoire was profiled, and TCRdb retains in-frame clones only, with some absent. V and J calls and clone size are those listed in that table; D and trimming were worked out from the DNA. The table shows 700,000 to 950,000 clones, with 90% to 98% occurring only once. CD45RO negativity and positive selection for CCR7 defined naive CD8 cells, a population that excluded terminally differentiated effector memory CD45RA+ cells. The source of the sample is a study of shared clonotypes between healthy human individuals. Whole-study context: Each donor contributed plates that comprised three CD4 naive, three CD4 memory, two CD8 naive and one CD8 memory. Study-wide findings and caveats: The study sampled only blood, and tissue repertoires likely differ.

The clonotype originates from a man younger than 40 in good health. The sequenced material came from naive CD8+ T cells sorted from blood.

The CDR3: CASSFSAGVNEQYF. The DNA of the CDR3 is TGTGCCAGCAGTTTCTCGGCAGGGGTCAACGAGCAGTACTTC. The gene calls are TRBV27 and TRBJ2-7; maybe TRBD1 (6 bases). Germline CDR1 and CDR2: MNHEY and SMNVEV (reference sequence). This CDR3 contains 14 residues. Trimming removed 3 bases at V and 5 bases at J, with 14 bases between.